This T cell receptor (beta chain) was retrieved from a study of post-analysis software for immune sequencing data. Study background: Progressive-relapsing, secondary progressive and relapsing-remitting multiple sclerosis were among the disease courses included. Study-wide results and limits: When patients were compared with controls, 4 or 5 TRBV segments were more frequent, TRBV5-6, TRBV5-1 and TRBV20-1 among them. Multiple sclerosis patients had significantly lower normalized Chao1 diversity than controls.

The germline V gene encodes CDR1 MGHRA and CDR2 YSYEKL. V lost 0 bases and J 2 bases, leaving 15 bases between the germline ends. The CDR3 totals 17 residues. This clonotype was found many times. Its matching antigen is unknown. Tagging with unique molecular identifiers was a feature of the TCR beta cDNA libraries. Each batch of about 0.95 to 10 million T cells produced 490,000 or so cDNA molecules. A single record per CDR3 protein comes from TCRdb applying MiXCR to the PCR reads. This table holds approximately 180,000 distinct CDR3 sequences, about 29% found once. Sequencing was performed on blood. V is TRBV4-1 and J is TRBJ2-3; no definite D call. The TCR originated in a girl between 10 and 17 years old with multiple sclerosis. The CDR3 region has the DNA TGCGCCAGCAGCCAAGAAACAATCCTAGACCACACAGATACGCAGTATTTT. It specifies CASSQETILDHTDTQYF.